The 11 T cell receptor beta chains in this list originate from one sample, sequenced in a study of regulatory T cells in long-lasting Graves disease. The time point denotes: persistent/refractory GD, antithyroid drugs over 5 years with positive TRAb. There was RNA extracted from PBMCs, and the TCR library was made from it. Investigators prepared the TCR beta libraries by applying iRepertoire HTBI primers and Arm-PCR of CDR3 regions. MiXCR, run by TCRdb on the multiplex PCR reads, gives a single entry per CDR3 protein. The data contain 500,000 to 800,000 distinct CDR3 sequences, approximately 29% of them singletons. Sample: peripheral blood mononuclear cells (PBMCs), taken when the disease was refractory, from a patient treated with antithyroid drugs. Receptors were obtained from a female donor with Graves disease.

This clonotype was seen many times. The chain has TRBV7-2 and TRBJ1-5; 10 bases agree with TRBD1. V was clipped by 5 bases and J by 7 bases; unmatched bases: 5. The CDR3 length is 14 residues. Per the germline V gene, CDR1 is SGHTA and CDR2 is FQGNSA. CDR3 protein: CASSPDRGQQPQHF. The CDR3 DNA is TGTGCCAGCAGCCCTGACAGGGGGCAACAGCCCCAGCATTTT.

This clonotype was observed a handful of times. A read error may produce the germline difference seen at one junction end. The chain couples TRBV6-2 or TRBV6-3 to TRBJ1-2, with 7 bases lining up with TRBD1. The CDR3 loop spans 14 amino acids. Looked up from germline, CDR1 is MNHEY and CDR2 is SVGEGT. CDR3 sequence reads: CASSYPVEGANRIF. The CDR3 DNA sequence: TGTGCCAGCAGTTACCCCGTAGAGGGGGCGAACCGAATCTTC.

The chain is built from TRBV24-1 and TRBJ2-5; TRBD2 is a possible D gene (5 bases). V lost 4 bases, J lost 4 bases, and 9 bases lay in between. Germline CDR1 reads KGHDR; CDR2 reads SFDVKD. The CDR3 runs to 13 residues. The DNA for the CDR3 is TGTGCCACCAGTGAGGGGAGTAGAGAGACCCAGTACTTC. This encodes CATSEGSRETQYF.

The genes are TRBV20-1 and TRBJ1-6; D is unresolved. Germline CDR1 is DFQATT and CDR2 is SNEGSKA (reference sequence). The CDR3 loop spans 14 amino acids. Trimming left V 4 bases short and J 9 bases short, with 16 bases between. The CDR3 region has the DNA TGCAGTGCTACACCGTCTGCAATTATTTCACCCCTCCACTTT. Protein: CSATPSAIISPLHF.

V is TRBV30 and J is TRBJ2-2; D possibly uses TRBD1 or TRBD2 (6 bases each). This CDR3 is 15 amino acids long. Germline values: CDR1 GTSNPN, CDR2 SVGIG (reference sequence). V was clipped by 7 bases and J by 9 bases, with 24 bases between them. The CDR3 DNA sequence: TGTGCCTTGGAGGGGGGAACACGGGGTGGAAGGGAGCTGTTTTTT. Encoded protein: CALEGGTRGGRELFF.

This clonotype was seen at least ten times. The J gene is TRBJ2-7, the V gene TRBV2; D may be TRBD1 or TRBD2 (5 bases each). The CDR3 length is 14 residues. Germline CDR1 is SNHLY and CDR2 is FYNNEI. The germline V and J ends were trimmed by 7 bases and 4 bases, with 17 bases remaining between them. CDR3 coding DNA: TGTGCCAGCAATAGGGGATCCGGGGCATACGAGCAGTACTTC. This gives the protein CASNRGSGAYEQYF.

This clonotype was seen ten or more times. The chain couples TRBV6-2 or TRBV6-3 to TRBJ2-2, with D perhaps matching TRBD1 or TRBD2 (5 bases each). Trimming took off 3 bases at V and 4 bases at J, with 9 bases between the two ends. The CDR3 is 14 residues long. CDR1 and CDR2 (germline): MNHEY, SVGEGT. The CDR3 DNA reads as TGTGCCAGCAGTTATTCGAGGGGCACCGGGGAGCTGTTTTTT. Its translation is CASSYSRGTGELFF.

This CDR3 reads CASSYRDTHNSPLHF. The CDR3 DNA sequence: TGTGCCAGCAGTTACCGGGACACCCATAATTCACCCCTCCACTTT. The chain is built from TRBV11-2 and TRBJ1-6, with a possible D match to TRBD1 (6 bases). Looked up from germline, CDR1 is SGHAT and CDR2 is FQNNGV. The length of the CDR3 is 15 residues. Trimming took 6 bases from V and 5 from J, leaving 14 bases between them.

V and J are TRBV15 and TRBJ1-6, with D uncertain. The V gene's germline CDR1 is LNHNV and CDR2 YYDKDF (reference sequence). This CDR3 contains 15 residues. V was clipped by 0 bases and J by 6 bases, with 9 bases between them. CDR3 DNA sequence: TGTGCCACCAGCAGAGATTCGGGGATTAATTCACCCCTCCACTTT. This encodes CATSRDSGINSPLHF. The variable domain in full, completed from reference TRBV15 and TRBJ1-6, reads DAMVIQNPRYQVTQFGKPVTLSCSQTLNHNVMYWYQQKSSQAPKLLFHYYDKDFNNEADTPDNFQSRRPNTSFCFLDIRSPGLGDTAMYLCATSRDSGINSPLHFGNGTRLTVT.

This chain uses TRBV5-1 with TRBJ1-1; a possible D gene is TRBD1 (5 bases). The V gene lost 4 bases and the J gene lost 4 bases, with 23 bases spanning the gap. Germline V CDR1 and CDR2: SGHRS, YFSETQ. The CDR3 runs to 17 residues. CDR3 in amino acids: CASSLRPEKGWGTEAFF. CDR3 DNA sequence: TGCGCCAGCAGCCTCCGTCCCGAAAAGGGGTGGGGCACTGAAGCTTTCTTT.

The chain links TRBV2 to TRBJ2-1; 7 nucleotides agree with TRBD1. The V segment lost 7 bases and the J segment 2 bases; nucleotides outside the gene matches: 8. In germline, CDR1 is SNHLY, CDR2 FYNNEI. The CDR3 has 15 amino acids. The CDR3 loop is CASIGNRGAYNEQFF. Written as DNA, the CDR3 is TGTGCCAGCATCGGAAACAGGGGTGCCTACAATGAGCAGTTCTTC.